These 2 T cell receptor beta chains share one sample of origin, sequenced in a study of response to subunit inactivated influenza vaccine. Each CDR3 protein is one row after TCRdb ran MiXCR on the RT-PCR reads. This table has some 520,000 distinct CDR3 sequences, 16% appearing once. Specimen: CD4+ T cells sorted from PBMCs, collected about 23 months after vaccination. The receptors were gathered from a man aged 50 to 69 who received an inactivated influenza vaccine.

This clonotype showed up just a few times. This chain uses TRBV28 with TRBJ1-6; 7 bases are shared with TRBD1. The CDR3 consists of 14 residues. V shed 3 bases and J 5 bases; nucleotides not matched to a gene: 1. The V gene's germline CDR1 is MDHEN and CDR2 SYDVKM. This chain's CDR3 is CASSFGQDNSPLHF. The CDR3 nucleotides read TGTGCCAGCAGTTTCGGACAGGATAATTCACCCCTCCACTTT.

This clonotype was counted only a few times. The rearrangement links TRBV5-1 to TRBJ2-5, with a weak D call TRBD1 (5 bases). Trimming pared 4 bases from V and 3 bases from J, leaving 10 bases between. Germline V gene sequence: CDR1 SGHRS, CDR2 YFSETQ. The CDR3 is 13 amino acids. DNA for the CDR3: TGCGCCAGCAGCGATGGCAGGGAAGAGACCCAGTACTTC. This sequence encodes CASSDGREETQYF.